This TCR beta chain was identified in a study of T cell changes during pregnancy in multiple sclerosis. Profiling relied on immunoSEQ multiplex PCR, and the TCRdb table lists in-frame clones only, not all of them. This table has 20,000 to 25,000 clones, 80% to 90% appearing once. CDR1 and CDR2 (germline): SGHRS, YFSETQ. J was trimmed by 4 bases and V by 5 bases; bases with no gene match: 8. The CDR3 has 16 residues. V is TRBV5-1 and J is TRBJ2-1, with 11 bases identical to TRBD2. Sequencing was performed on CD8+ T cells from peripheral blood mononuclear cells, taken in the second trimester of pregnancy. The TCR comes from a female donor in good health, enrolled as a control in a pregnancy study. The CDR3 here is CASRPPTSGGYNEQFF. CDR3 nucleotide sequence: TGCGCCAGCAGACCGCCAACTAGCGGGGGTTACAATGAGCAGTTCTTC.